The 5 T cell receptor beta chains below were found in one sample sequenced in a study of T cell clones after liver transplantation. Repertoires were generated with immunoSEQ multiplex PCR, while TCRdb's copy carries only in-frame clones and drops some. This sample has fewer than 110,000 clones, with about 80% found just once. The sequencing used CD4+ T cells from blood, collected roughly 50 months after liver transplant. These receptor sequences come from a human patient who received a liver transplant. Some T cells here may be from the graft donor.

The J gene is TRBJ1-2, the V gene TRBV19, with 7 bases aligning to TRBD1. V was pared by 3 bases and J by 7 bases, with 8 bases of the junction left unmatched. Germline loops: CDR1 LNHDA, CDR2 SQIVND (reference sequence). The CDR3 has 14 amino acids. The CDR3 DNA follows: TGTGCCAGTAGTATCGAGACAGGGATGACTGGCTACACCTTC. Amino acids: CASSIETGMTGYTF.

This clone was found once. The chain uses TRBV5-1 and TRBJ2-2, with TRBD2 identical over 7 bases. V lost 5 bases and J lost 0; bases outside the gene matches: 4. CDR3 length equals 15 residues. Germline V gene data show CDR1 as SGHRS and CDR2 as YFSETQ. CDR3 loop: CASRSGTANTGELFF. The CDR3 DNA reads TGCGCCAGCAGGAGCGGGACGGCGAACACCGGGGAGCTGTTTTTT. Together with reference TRBV5-1 and TRBJ2-2, the CDR3 gives the full variable domain: KAGVTQTPRYLIKTRGQQVTLSCSPISGHRSVSWYQQTPGQGLQFLFEYFSETQRNKGNFPGRFSGRQFSNSRSEMNVSTLELGDSALYLCASRSGTANTGELFFGEGSRLTVL.

The sample holds many counts of this clone. This chain links TRBV28 with TRBJ2-3; D is perhaps TRBD2 (5 bases). CDR1 MDHEN and CDR2 SYDVKM come from the germline V gene. The CDR3 loop spans 13 amino acids. The ends were cut back, 3 bases at V and 5 bases at J, with 9 bases in the middle. The CDR3 DNA follows: TGTGCCAGCAGTTTCGACGGGGTAGATACGCAGTATTTT. Amino acid sequence: CASSFDGVDTQYF.

The CDR3 sequence: CASSPRTPSSGNTIYF. CDR3 sequence (DNA): TGTGCCAGCAGCCCCCGGACTCCCAGCTCTGGAAACACCATATATTTT. This chain links TRBV9 with TRBJ1-3; D remains unclear. V was clipped by 4 bases and J by 0 bases, with 14 bases between them. The germline V gene encodes CDR1 SGDLS and CDR2 YYNGEE. The CDR3 covers 16 residues.

As DNA, the CDR3 is TGCGCCAGCAGCTCCGGGTCAGAAGAGACCCAGTACTTC. The encoded protein is CASSSGSEETQYF. This chain uses TRBV5-1 with TRBJ2-5; no firm D call. The germline gives CDR1 SGHRS, CDR2 YFSETQ. V was cut by 3 bases and J by 3 bases, with 9 bases left in between. The CDR3 is made up of 13 amino acids.